Following are 14 T cell receptor beta chains from one sample sequenced in a study of CD4 T cells in relation to SARS-CoV-2 and coronaviruses. The unexposed donors gave CD4+ T cells in about 2011-2019, prior to COVID-19. Assay used: immunoSEQ multiplex PCR; TCRdb lists only in-frame clones, some missing. Among 65,000 or so clones listed, 85% to 95% were seen once. Sequencing used naive CD4+ T cells from PBMCs. Subset of the sample: naive CD4+ T cells isolated by negative enrichment. The receptors were sampled from a human donor in good health.

The chain links TRBV29-1 to TRBJ2-5; 12 nucleotides match TRBD2. Germline values: CDR1 SQVTM, CDR2 ANQGSEA. The CDR3 has 14 amino acids. Trimming took 6 bases from V and 1 from J; bases not matched to a gene: 3. The CDR3 sequence is CSVVLAGGQETQYF. The CDR3, as DNA: TGCAGCGTGGTACTAGCGGGGGGCCAAGAGACCCAGTACTTC.

The gene calls are TRBV18 and TRBJ2-2; D tentatively fits TRBD1 or TRBD2 (6 bases each). V shed 0 bases and J shed 6 bases, with 17 bases lying between them. This CDR3 is built from 17 residues. Germline-derived CDR1 and CDR2 are KGHSH and LQKENI. As DNA, the CDR3 is TGTGCCAGCTCACCACCCCCCAGGGGAGGATCAGCCGGGGAGCTGTTTTTT. Its translation is CASSPPPRGGSAGELFF. Variable domain in full (rest from reference TRBV18 and TRBJ2-2): NAGVMQNPRHLVRRRGQEARLRCSPMKGHSHVYWYRQLPEEGLKFMVYLQKENIIDESGMPKERFSAEFPKEGPSILRIQQVVRGDSAAYFCASSPPPRGGSAGELFFGEGSRLTVL.

This chain links TRBV24-1 with TRBJ2-3; D call uncertain. From germline, CDR1 is KGHDR and CDR2 SFDVKD. V was pared by 8 bases and J by 0 bases, with 8 bases between. The CDR3 sequence is 13 residues long. The CDR3 spells CATTGLSTDTQYF. The DNA for the CDR3 is TGTGCCACCACGGGCCTTAGCACAGATACGCAGTATTTT.

The rearrangement links TRBV6-2 or TRBV6-3 to TRBJ2-7, with TRBD2 as a possible D gene (6 bases). Trimming took off 4 bases at V and 5 bases at J, with 12 bases between the two ends. The CDR3 consists of 13 residues. Germline lookup yields CDR1 MNHEY and CDR2 SVGEGT. For the CDR3, the DNA is TGTGCCAGCAGTTCCCGGGAGAAGCACGAGCAGTACTTC. Translated: CASSSREKHEQYF.

This sequence joins TRBV5-4 and TRBJ2-2; possibly TRBD2 for D (6 bases). The CDR3 has 15 amino acids. Trimming shortened V by 4 bases and J by 1 base, and 11 bases separated the two germline ends. Germline CDR1 SGHNT, CDR2 YYREEE (reference sequence). This CDR3 reads CASSQAGRNTGELFF. CDR3 sequence (DNA): TGTGCCAGCAGCCAAGCGGGTCGGAACACCGGGGAGCTGTTTTTT.

V gene TRBV11-2 combines with J gene TRBJ2-7, with D hard to call. This CDR3 comprises 13 residues. CDR1 SGHAT and CDR2 FQNNGV come from the germline V gene. V was pared by 1 base and J by 3 bases, with 7 bases between. The CDR3 is CASSLVPDYEQYF. For the CDR3, the DNA is TGTGCCAGCAGCTTAGTACCCGACTACGAGCAGTACTTC.

The chain uses TRBV11-2 and TRBJ2-1, with D hard to call. Germline values: CDR1 SGHAT, CDR2 FQNNGV. V lost 0 bases and J 5 bases, leaving 2 bases between the germline ends. The CDR3 is 12 amino acids. CDR3 in amino acids: CASSLDHNEQFF. The CDR3 nucleotides are TGTGCCAGCAGCTTAGATCACAATGAGCAGTTCTTC.

V is TRBV2 and J is TRBJ2-3, with D perhaps TRBD1 (6 bases). V was clipped by 8 bases and J by 1 base, with 16 bases between them. Germline loops: CDR1 SNHLY, CDR2 FYNNEI. The CDR3 spans 15 residues. CDR3 region: CASGRQGIGTDTQYF. The CDR3 region has the DNA TGTGCCAGCGGTAGGCAGGGGATTGGCACAGATACGCAGTATTTT.

The chain combines TRBV7-9 with TRBJ2-7, with 7 bases lining up with TRBD1. The CDR3 sequence is 16 residues long. V was clipped by 2 bases and J by 0 bases; unmatched bases: 7. Germline CDR1 reads SEHNR; CDR2 reads FQNEAQ (reference sequence). The CDR3 sequence is CASSLRAGGSSYEQYF. The CDR3 bases are TGTGCCAGCAGCTTAAGGGCAGGGGGAAGCTCCTACGAGCAGTACTTC.

The J gene is TRBJ2-3, the V gene TRBV7-2, with 7 bases matching TRBD2. Germline values: CDR1 SGHTA, CDR2 FQGNSA. The CDR3 has 19 residues. The junction had 17 bases not matched to a gene; V was cut back by 5 bases and J by 0 bases. CDR3 coding DNA: TGTGCCAGCAGCCGCGTAGGTGGGCTAGCGGATACTAGCACAGATACGCAGTATTTT. It specifies CASSRVGGLADTSTDTQYF.

The V call is TRBV4-1, the J call TRBJ2-1; TRBD2 agrees at 7 bases. Trimming removed 4 bases from V and 4 bases from J; junction bases left unmatched: 7. Germline lookup yields CDR1 MGHRA and CDR2 YSYEKL. The CDR3 contains 15 residues. The CDR3 spells CASSPASGQYNEQFF. The CDR3 bases are TGCGCCAGCAGCCCTGCTAGCGGCCAATACAATGAGCAGTTCTTC.

The chain uses TRBV7-9 and TRBJ2-1; 10 bases agree with TRBD1. The CDR3 runs 20 residues. V was pared by 7 bases and J by 0 bases, with 18 bases of the junction left unmatched. Germline-derived CDR1 and CDR2 are SEHNR and FQNEAQ (reference sequence). This CDR3 reads CASTPRGQGLYPSSYNEQFF. The CDR3 DNA reads TGTGCCAGCACCCCGAGGGGACAGGGGTTGTATCCTAGCTCCTACAATGAGCAGTTCTTC.

The rearrangement links TRBV10-3 to TRBJ2-7, with 12 bases lining up with TRBD2. Germline trimming cut 6 bases from V and 6 bases from J; bases unmatched to any gene: 12. CDR3 length equals 16 residues. Looked up from germline, CDR1 is ENHRY and CDR2 is SYGVKD. DNA for the CDR3: TGTGCCATCAGCGAGGCTAGCGGGAGGGCCTCGGGCGAGCAGTACTTC. Amino acids: CAISEASGRASGEQYF.

The chain joins TRBV28 to TRBJ1-2; D call uncertain. The CDR3 runs to 12 residues. Germline loops: CDR1 MDHEN, CDR2 SYDVKM. The V and J ends lost 4 bases and 3 bases respectively, with 6 bases between them. CDR3 DNA sequence: TGTGCCAGCAGTTACAGATACTATGGCTACACCTTC. It encodes CASSYRYYGYTF.